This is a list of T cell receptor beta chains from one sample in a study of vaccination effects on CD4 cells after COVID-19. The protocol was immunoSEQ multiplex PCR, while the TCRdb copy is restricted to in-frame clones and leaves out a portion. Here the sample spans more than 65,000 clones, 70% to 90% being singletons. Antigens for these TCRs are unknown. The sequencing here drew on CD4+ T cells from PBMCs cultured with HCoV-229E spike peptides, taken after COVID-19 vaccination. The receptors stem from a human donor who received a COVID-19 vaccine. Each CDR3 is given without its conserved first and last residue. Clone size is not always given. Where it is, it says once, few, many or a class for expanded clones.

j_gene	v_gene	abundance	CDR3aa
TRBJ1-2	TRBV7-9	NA	ASSTPSGGGLVYT
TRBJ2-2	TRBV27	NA	ASSLNRVTGELF
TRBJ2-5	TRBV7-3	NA	ASSLGAPYQETQY
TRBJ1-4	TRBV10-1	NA	ASSESGTEREKLF
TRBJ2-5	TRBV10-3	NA	AIGLAGSQETQY
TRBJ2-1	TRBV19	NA	ASSIVLGEGQF
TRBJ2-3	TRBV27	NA	ASSFGGQTSTDTQY
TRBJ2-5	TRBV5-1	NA	ASRGQASQETQY
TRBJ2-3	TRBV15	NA	ATTGILGTDTQY
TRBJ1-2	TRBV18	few	ASSPLSKQTTYGYT
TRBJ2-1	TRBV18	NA	ASSPADSSYNEQF
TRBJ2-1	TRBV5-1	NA	ASSALQGSRDNEQF
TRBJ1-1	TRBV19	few	ASRVGRNTEAF
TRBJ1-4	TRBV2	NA	ASSRDTTNEKLF
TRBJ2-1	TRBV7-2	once	ASSLLGQVYNEQF
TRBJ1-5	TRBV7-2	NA	ASSFEGGVRTQH
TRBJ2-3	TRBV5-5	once	ASSLGTTTDTQY
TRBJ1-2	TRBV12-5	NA	ASGLGTDYGYT
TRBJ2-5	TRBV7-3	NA	ASSLNPGRETQY
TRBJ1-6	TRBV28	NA	ASIRTGSSYNSPLH
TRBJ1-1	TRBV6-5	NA	ASRTRDGRLEAF
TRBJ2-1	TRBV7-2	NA	ASILSGGVYNEQF
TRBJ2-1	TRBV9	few	ASSRSMGNEQF
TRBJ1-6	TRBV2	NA	ASSVGYNSPLH
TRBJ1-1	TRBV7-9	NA	ASSLYESTEAF
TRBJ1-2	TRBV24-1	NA	ATSDPLDRVGGYT
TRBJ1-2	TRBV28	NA	ASSPITVGQGVDYGYT
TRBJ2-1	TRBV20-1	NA	SAANSNEQF
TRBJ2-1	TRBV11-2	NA	ASSLPSGTSGVNEQF
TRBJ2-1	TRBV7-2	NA	ASSLVTVPYNEQF
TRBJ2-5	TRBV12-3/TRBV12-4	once	ASSVQETQY
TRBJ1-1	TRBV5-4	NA	ASSPGTPNTEAF
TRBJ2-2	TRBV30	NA	AWRTSGGTNTGELF
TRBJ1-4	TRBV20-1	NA	SASGGWGQGDEKLF
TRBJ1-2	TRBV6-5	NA	ASIPTEANYGYT
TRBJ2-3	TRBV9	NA	ASSVIAGLPTDTQY
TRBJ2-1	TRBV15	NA	ATSRAGTGMYNEQF
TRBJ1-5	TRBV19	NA	ASSRALIQPQH
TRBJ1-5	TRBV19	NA	ASTVGHGGPPQH
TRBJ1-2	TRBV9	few	ASSREYGYT
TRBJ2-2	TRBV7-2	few	ASSPGRRDTGELF
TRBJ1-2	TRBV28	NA	ASRPRATGRTNYGYT
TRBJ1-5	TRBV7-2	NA	ASSLGNQPQH
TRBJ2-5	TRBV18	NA	ASSPFGTGLETQY
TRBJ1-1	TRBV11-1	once	ASSSHRGNTEAF
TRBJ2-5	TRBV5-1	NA	ASSLGFGLTQETQY